This T cell receptor (beta chain) is drawn from a study of T cell responses to AZD1222 COVID-19 vaccine (dated by TCRdb to the early 2020s). Regarding the study in general: AZD1222 recipients whose second dose came at about 4 weeks and those whose second dose came at about 12 weeks were combined into one group, since spike-specific TCR depth and breadth did not differ between the two schedules. Trial participants were enrolled by age into 18-55, 56-69 and 70-plus year subgroups, with roughly 150, 30 and 60 TCR-sequenced participants respectively. A total of 233 trial participants underwent TCR sequencing, of whom roughly 210 had received two doses of AZD1222 and 26 had received two doses of the MenACWY control vaccine.

Overall study outcomes, separate from this receptor: Spike-specific TCR breadth and depth rose significantly after two AZD1222 doses compared with day 0 and with MenACWY recipients. In the small 56-69-year group, the increase in depth fell short of significance, most likely because of low power. Because no day 14 peak-response samples were available, repertoires were characterized only after the peak T cell response. CD4 TCRs associated with the vaccine covered the entire spike protein, and the dominant responses were in regions 160-218 and 743-854. Participants were mostly white British, with more females than males. The authors suggested clonal diversity may have been underestimated. Only a handful of AZD1222 recipients were SARS-CoV-2 seropositive at baseline, limiting conclusions about previously exposed vaccinees. Epitopes outside the regions mutated in the B.1.351 and B.1.1.7 variants were reportedly recognized by nearly half of the unique spike-specific TCRs.

Per the publication, the time point label means: baseline before first vaccination. The vaccinee samples were drawn from two UK trials, COV001 and COV002, one of which was a single-blind randomized controlled phase 2/3 trial testing AZD1222 (ChAdOx1 nCoV-19) in healthy adults. For TCRbeta chain sequencing, PBMC samples were collected from trial participants at day 0 and at day 28 after the second dose. The CDR3 regions of human TCRbeta chains were analyzed by immunosequencing. In the source study's methods: Repertoire TCRs were checked for matches against a reference library of SARS-CoV-2-specific TCRs that had been generated using the MIRA antigen-specificity platform. Breadth was defined as the fraction of unique TCRs that were SARS-CoV-2-associated, and depth was defined as the fraction of total T cells that were SARS-CoV-2-associated. Using the MIRA data, every spike-specific TCR was mapped to the spike region that the TCR reacted to and assigned to either a CD4 or a CD8 class. Log10-transformed breadth and depth values were compared by one-way ANOVA with Sidak's multiple comparisons tests. TCRdb carries this immuneACCESS record with in-frame sequences only. Its versions omit some clonotypes, under half of them owing to an unresolved V gene in the studies checked, with the rest unexplained. The V and J calls and clone size are taken from that table; D and trimming were inferred from the DNA. The sample yields 120,000 to 150,000 clones; around 88% were counted once. The leading ten clones occupy 3% to 4.5% of the sample.

Comments on this clone: Its specific antigen is unknown. There are no base qualities to consult, and no much larger clone falls within one base.

V drops 5 bases and J drops 6 bases, leaving 13 bases in between. The CDR3 holds 13 amino acids from the cysteine to the phenylalanine. The kept DNA is CDR3 alone, 39 bases in frame from the first base. CDR1 and CDR2, per the germline V gene, are SGHVS and FQNEAQ. This clonotype was obtained from an adult in good health. The receptor chain draws on TRBV7-8 and TRBJ1-2; no D gene call is confident. The specimen comprised peripheral blood, sampled on day 0 of AZD1222 vaccination. CDR3 reads: CASSGSRIDGYTF. The sequenced DNA is TGTGCCAGCAGCGGCTCCAGGATAGATGGCTACACCTTC.